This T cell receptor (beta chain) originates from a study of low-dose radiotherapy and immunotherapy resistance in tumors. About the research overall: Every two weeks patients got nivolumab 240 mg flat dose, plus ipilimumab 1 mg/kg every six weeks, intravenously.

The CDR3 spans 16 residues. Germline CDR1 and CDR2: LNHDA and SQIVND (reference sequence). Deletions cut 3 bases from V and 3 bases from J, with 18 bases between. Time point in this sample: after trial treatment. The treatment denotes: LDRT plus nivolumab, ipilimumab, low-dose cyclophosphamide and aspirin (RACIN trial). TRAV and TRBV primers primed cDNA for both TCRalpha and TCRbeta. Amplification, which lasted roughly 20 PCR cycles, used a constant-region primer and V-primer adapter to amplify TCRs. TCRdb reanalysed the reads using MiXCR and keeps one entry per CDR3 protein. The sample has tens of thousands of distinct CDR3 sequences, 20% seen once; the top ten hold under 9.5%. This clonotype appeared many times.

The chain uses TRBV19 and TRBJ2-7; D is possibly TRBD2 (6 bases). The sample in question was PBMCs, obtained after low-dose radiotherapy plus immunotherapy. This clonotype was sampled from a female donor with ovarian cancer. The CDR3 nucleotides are TGTGCCAGTAGTATTGGCTCTGGAGGGGCGATCTACGAGCAGTACTTC. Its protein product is CASSIGSGGAIYEQYF.